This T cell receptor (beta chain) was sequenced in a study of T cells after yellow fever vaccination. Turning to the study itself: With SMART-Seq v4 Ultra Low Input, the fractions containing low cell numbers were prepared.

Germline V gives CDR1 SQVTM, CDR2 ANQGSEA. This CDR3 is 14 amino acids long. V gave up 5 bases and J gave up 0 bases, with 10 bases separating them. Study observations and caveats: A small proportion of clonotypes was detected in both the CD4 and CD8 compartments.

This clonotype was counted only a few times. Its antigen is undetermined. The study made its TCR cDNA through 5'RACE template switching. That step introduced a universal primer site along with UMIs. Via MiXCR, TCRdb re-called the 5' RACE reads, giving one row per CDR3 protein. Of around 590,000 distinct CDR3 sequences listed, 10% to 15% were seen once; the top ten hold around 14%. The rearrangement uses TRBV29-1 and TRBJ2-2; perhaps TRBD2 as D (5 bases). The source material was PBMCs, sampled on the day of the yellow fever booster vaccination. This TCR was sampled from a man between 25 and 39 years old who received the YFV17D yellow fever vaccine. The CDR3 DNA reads TGCAGCGTTCGGCCGGGATCGAACACCGGGGAGCTGTTTTTT. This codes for CSVRPGSNTGELFF.